This is a list of T cell receptor beta chains from one sample in a study of graft-versus-host responses after intestinal transplantation. These receptors are not linked to any known antigen. The table came from immunoSEQ multiplex PCR; TCRdb's copy has only in-frame clones and leaves some out. Here the sample spans over 70,000 clones, roughly four fifths being singletons. Specimen: unstimulated CD8+ T cells sorted from spleen or lymph node cells, collected before intestinal transplant. These receptors all stem from a human donor who received an intestinal transplant. Each CDR3 is given with its conserved first and last residue. The order of the fields is clone size, D gene, V gene, J gene, CDR3 protein, CDR3 DNA. The D gene is left open where the match is weak. Rows give clone size only sometimes, using once, few, many, or a class for an expanded clone.

clone_size: NA; d_call: NA; v_call: TRBV6-4; j_call: TRBJ2-3; cdr3_aa: CASSPSNTDTQYF; cdr3_nt: TGTGCCAGCAGTCCCTCGAATACAGATACGCAGTATTTT
clone_size: NA; d_call: NA; v_call: TRBV4-1; j_call: TRBJ2-5; cdr3_aa: CASSLHPVEGETQYF; cdr3_nt: TGCGCCAGCAGCCTACACCCGGTGGAGGGAGAGACCCAGTACTTC
clone_size: NA; d_call: NA; v_call: TRBV7-3; j_call: TRBJ2-7; cdr3_aa: CASSPSGTAYEQYF; cdr3_nt: TGTGCCAGCAGCCCATCCGGGACGGCTTACGAGCAGTACTTC
clone_size: NA; d_call: TRBD2; v_call: TRBV4-1; j_call: TRBJ2-3; cdr3_aa: CASTALAGRGRTTDTQYF; cdr3_nt: TGCGCCAGCACCGCACTAGCGGGACGAGGGAGGACCACAGATACGCAGTATTTT
clone_size: NA; d_call: NA; v_call: TRBV7-8; j_call: TRBJ2-3; cdr3_aa: CASSLEPLMMNTDTQYF; cdr3_nt: TGTGCCAGCAGCCTCGAACCCCTCATGATGAACACAGATACGCAGTATTTT
clone_size: NA; d_call: TRBD1; v_call: TRBV29-1; j_call: TRBJ2-1; cdr3_aa: CSVEDVGQGPYNEQFF; cdr3_nt: TGCAGCGTTGAAGATGTGGGACAGGGACCCTACAATGAACAGTTCTTC
clone_size: NA; d_call: NA; v_call: TRBV13; j_call: TRBJ2-2; cdr3_aa: CASSSDPGRTGELFF; cdr3_nt: TGTGCCAGCAGCTCCGATCCTGGGCGGACCGGGGAGCTGTTTTTT
clone_size: NA; d_call: TRBD1; v_call: TRBV28; j_call: TRBJ1-5; cdr3_aa: CASRLGQYSNQPQHF; cdr3_nt: TGTGCCAGCAGACTGGGACAGTATAGCAATCAGCCCCAGCATTTT
clone_size: once; d_call: NA; v_call: TRBV6-5; j_call: TRBJ2-1; cdr3_aa: CASSPTPPHEQFF; cdr3_nt: TGTGCCAGCAGTCCTACCCCTCCCCATGAGCAGTTCTTC
clone_size: NA; d_call: TRBD1; v_call: TRBV7-9; j_call: TRBJ2-5; cdr3_aa: CASSLTGGTQYF; cdr3_nt: TGTGCCAGCAGCTTGACAGGGGGCACCCAGTACTTC
clone_size: NA; d_call: TRBD1; v_call: TRBV6-5; j_call: TRBJ1-2; cdr3_aa: CASSYRQGRFNGYTF; cdr3_nt: TGTGCCAGCAGTTACAGACAGGGGCGATTCAATGGCTACACCTTC
clone_size: NA; d_call: TRBD1; v_call: TRBV9; j_call: TRBJ2-3; cdr3_aa: CASRPGTGGGLTDTQYF; cdr3_nt: TGTGCCAGCAGGCCAGGGACAGGCGGTGGCCTCACAGATACGCAGTATTTT
clone_size: NA; d_call: NA; v_call: TRBV6-6; j_call: TRBJ2-7; cdr3_aa: CASSYSTDSHEQYF; cdr3_nt: TGTGCCAGCAGTTACTCGACCGACTCCCACGAGCAGTACTTC
clone_size: NA; d_call: NA; v_call: TRBV25-1; j_call: TRBJ1-4; cdr3_aa: CASSPREWEKLFF; cdr3_nt: TGTGCCAGCAGTCCCAGAGAGTGGGAAAAACTGTTTTTT
clone_size: NA; d_call: NA; v_call: TRBV19; j_call: TRBJ2-7; cdr3_aa: CASRAGIAYEQYF; cdr3_nt: TGTGCCAGCCGGGCAGGGATCGCCTACGAGCAGTACTTC
clone_size: NA; d_call: NA; v_call: TRBV6-1; j_call: TRBJ2-5; cdr3_aa: CASTVVVGVQETQYF; cdr3_nt: TGTGCCAGCACCGTGGTGGTAGGGGTCCAAGAGACCCAGTACTTC
clone_size: NA; d_call: TRBD2; v_call: TRBV7-9; j_call: TRBJ2-1; cdr3_aa: CASSSLAGVRNEQFF; cdr3_nt: TGTGCCAGCAGCTCTCTAGCGGGAGTTAGAAATGAGCAGTTCTTC
clone_size: NA; d_call: TRBD1; v_call: TRBV5-4; j_call: TRBJ1-1; cdr3_aa: CASSPGQGTAEAFF; cdr3_nt: TGTGCCAGCAGCCCGGGACAGGGGACGGCTGAAGCTTTCTTT
clone_size: NA; d_call: NA; v_call: TRBV7-3; j_call: TRBJ2-1; cdr3_aa: CASSLGTRFYNEQFF; cdr3_nt: TGTGCCAGCAGCCTCGGGACTCGATTTTACAATGAGCAGTTCTTC
clone_size: NA; d_call: NA; v_call: TRBV6-5; j_call: TRBJ2-7; cdr3_aa: CASSEGAEQYF; cdr3_nt: TGTGCCAGCAGTGAAGGGGCCGAGCAGTACTTC
clone_size: NA; d_call: NA; v_call: TRBV28; j_call: TRBJ1-6; cdr3_aa: CASSLYSSYNSPLHF; cdr3_nt: TGTGCCAGCAGTTTGTACAGCTCCTATAATTCACCCCTCCACTTT
clone_size: NA; d_call: NA; v_call: TRBV13; j_call: TRBJ1-1; cdr3_aa: CASSLGHSREAFF; cdr3_nt: TGTGCCAGCAGCTTAGGCCATTCGAGGGAAGCTTTCTTT
clone_size: NA; d_call: NA; v_call: TRBV4-2; j_call: TRBJ2-1; cdr3_aa: CASSHRAVVNEQFF; cdr3_nt: TGTGCCAGCAGCCATCGGGCGGTGGTAAATGAGCAGTTCTTC
clone_size: NA; d_call: NA; v_call: TRBV7-9; j_call: TRBJ2-7; cdr3_aa: CASSFYLAPYEQYF; cdr3_nt: TGTGCCAGCAGCTTTTACCTAGCACCCTACGAGCAGTACTTC
clone_size: NA; d_call: NA; v_call: TRBV19; j_call: TRBJ2-5; cdr3_aa: CASSIDPDGPTQETQYF; cdr3_nt: TGTGCCAGTAGTATAGATCCCGACGGACCAACCCAAGAGACCCAGTACTTC
clone_size: NA; d_call: TRBD1; v_call: TRBV6-5; j_call: TRBJ2-1; cdr3_aa: CASSYGQGARNEQFF; cdr3_nt: TGTGCCAGCAGTTACGGGCAGGGGGCCCGCAATGAGCAGTTCTTC
clone_size: NA; d_call: TRBD1; v_call: TRBV5-1; j_call: TRBJ1-1; cdr3_aa: CASSPWDRANTEAFF; cdr3_nt: TGCGCCAGCAGCCCATGGGACAGAGCGAACACTGAAGCTTTCTTT
clone_size: NA; d_call: NA; v_call: TRBV19; j_call: TRBJ2-3; cdr3_aa: CASNHGAFTDTQYF; cdr3_nt: TGTGCCAGTAACCACGGGGCCTTCACAGATACGCAGTATTTT
clone_size: NA; d_call: TRBD2; v_call: TRBV11-2; j_call: TRBJ2-7; cdr3_aa: CASSVGGVEQYF; cdr3_nt: TGTGCCAGCAGCGTGGGGGGGGTCGAGCAGTACTTC
clone_size: NA; d_call: TRBD1; v_call: TRBV7-6; j_call: TRBJ2-1; cdr3_aa: CASSPTGGGIGAPRFF; cdr3_nt: TGTGCCAGCAGCCCGACAGGGGGCGGGATAGGGGCCCCTCGGTTCTTC
clone_size: NA; d_call: TRBD1; v_call: TRBV11-1; j_call: TRBJ2-3; cdr3_aa: CASSLEGQNTDTQYF; cdr3_nt: TGTGCCAGCAGCTTAGAGGGACAGAACACAGATACGCAGTATTTT
clone_size: NA; d_call: TRBD2; v_call: TRBV13; j_call: TRBJ2-7; cdr3_aa: CASSSATRTSGYEQYF; cdr3_nt: TGTGCCAGCAGCTCCGCTACCCGGACTAGCGGCTACGAGCAGTACTTC
clone_size: NA; d_call: TRBD1; v_call: TRBV5-1; j_call: TRBJ2-2; cdr3_aa: CASSLDRGQNTGELFF; cdr3_nt: TGCGCCAGCAGCTTGGACAGGGGGCAGAACACCGGGGAGCTGTTTTTT
clone_size: NA; d_call: TRBD2; v_call: TRBV28; j_call: TRBJ2-3; cdr3_aa: CASSPGTSGWNTQYF; cdr3_nt: TGTGCCAGCAGCCCGGGGACTAGCGGGTGGAATACGCAGTATTTT
clone_size: NA; d_call: NA; v_call: TRBV29-1; j_call: TRBJ1-1; cdr3_aa: CSVLTGAHTEAFF; cdr3_nt: TGCAGCGTCCTTACCGGGGCCCACACTGAAGCTTTCTTT
clone_size: NA; d_call: NA; v_call: TRBV9; j_call: TRBJ2-3; cdr3_aa: CASSVGSDTDTQYF; cdr3_nt: TGTGCCAGCAGCGTAGGTTCTGACACAGATACGCAGTATTTT
clone_size: NA; d_call: NA; v_call: TRBV4-1; j_call: TRBJ1-1; cdr3_aa: CASSPGQDTEAFF; cdr3_nt: TGCGCCAGCAGTCCGGGTCAGGACACTGAAGCTTTCTTT
clone_size: NA; d_call: NA; v_call: TRBV5-1; j_call: TRBJ1-1; cdr3_aa: CASSFRDTNTEAFF; cdr3_nt: TGCGCCAGCAGCTTTAGGGACACGAACACTGAAGCTTTCTTT
clone_size: NA; d_call: NA; v_call: TRBV27; j_call: TRBJ2-1; cdr3_aa: CASSLPGGTNEQFF; cdr3_nt: TGTGCCAGCAGCCTACCTGGCGGGACTAATGAGCAGTTCTTC